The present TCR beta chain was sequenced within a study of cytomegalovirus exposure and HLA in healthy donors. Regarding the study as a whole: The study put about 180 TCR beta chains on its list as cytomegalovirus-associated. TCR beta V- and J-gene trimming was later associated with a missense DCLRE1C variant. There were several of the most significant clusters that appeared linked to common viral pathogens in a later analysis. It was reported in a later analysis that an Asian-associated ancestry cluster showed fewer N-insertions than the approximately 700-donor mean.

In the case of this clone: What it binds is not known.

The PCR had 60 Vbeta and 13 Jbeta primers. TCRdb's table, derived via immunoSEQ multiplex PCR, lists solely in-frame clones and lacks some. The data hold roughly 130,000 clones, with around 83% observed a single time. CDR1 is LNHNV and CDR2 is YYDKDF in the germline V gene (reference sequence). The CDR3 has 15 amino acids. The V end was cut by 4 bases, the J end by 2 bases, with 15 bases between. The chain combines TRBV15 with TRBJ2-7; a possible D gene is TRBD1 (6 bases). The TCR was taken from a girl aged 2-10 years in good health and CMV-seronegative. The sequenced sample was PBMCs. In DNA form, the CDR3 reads TGTGCCACCAGCAAAGGAAGGGGGACCACCTACGAGCAGTACTTC. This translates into CATSKGRGTTYEQYF.